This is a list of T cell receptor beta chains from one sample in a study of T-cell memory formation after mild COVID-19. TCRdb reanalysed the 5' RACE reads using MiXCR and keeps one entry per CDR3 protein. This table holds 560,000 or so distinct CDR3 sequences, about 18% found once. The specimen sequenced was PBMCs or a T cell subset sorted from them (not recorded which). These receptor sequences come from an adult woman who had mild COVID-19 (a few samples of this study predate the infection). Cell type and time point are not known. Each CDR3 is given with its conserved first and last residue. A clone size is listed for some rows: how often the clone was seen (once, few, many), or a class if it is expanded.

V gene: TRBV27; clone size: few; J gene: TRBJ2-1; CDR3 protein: CASSSPAGDVYNEQFF
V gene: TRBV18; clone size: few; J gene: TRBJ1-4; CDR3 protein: CASSPSEKLFF
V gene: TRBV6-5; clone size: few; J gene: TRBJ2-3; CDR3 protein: CASTSRYLSPRDTQYF
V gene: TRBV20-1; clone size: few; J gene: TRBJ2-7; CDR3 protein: CSASSGTVYYEQYF
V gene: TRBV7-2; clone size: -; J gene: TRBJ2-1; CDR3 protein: CASSLGPLADYNEQFF
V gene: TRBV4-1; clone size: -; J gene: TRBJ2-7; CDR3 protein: CASSQAIVAGAYEQYF
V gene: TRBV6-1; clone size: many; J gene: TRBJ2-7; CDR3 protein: CASSEGRKVGNF
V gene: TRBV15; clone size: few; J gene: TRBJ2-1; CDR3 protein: CATSRDRDRGNEQFF
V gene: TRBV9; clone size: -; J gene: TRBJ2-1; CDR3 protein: CASSVGGALNEQFF
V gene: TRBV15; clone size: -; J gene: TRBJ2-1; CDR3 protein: CATSRVRGGYNEQFF
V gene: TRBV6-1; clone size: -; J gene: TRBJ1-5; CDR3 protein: CASSEATGGRQPQHF
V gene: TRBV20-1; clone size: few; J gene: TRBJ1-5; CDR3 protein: CSARVNGRESNQPQHF
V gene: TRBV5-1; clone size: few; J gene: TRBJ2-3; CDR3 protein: CASSLANRGDSDTQYF
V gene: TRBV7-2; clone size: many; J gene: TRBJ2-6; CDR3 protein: CASSLSPTLLSGANVLTF
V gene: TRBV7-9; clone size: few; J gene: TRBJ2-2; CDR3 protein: CASSSISWTPNTGELFF
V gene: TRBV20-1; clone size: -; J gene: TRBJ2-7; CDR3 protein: CSAPSTYEQYF
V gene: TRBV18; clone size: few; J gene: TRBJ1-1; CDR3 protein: CASATGGSGTEAFF
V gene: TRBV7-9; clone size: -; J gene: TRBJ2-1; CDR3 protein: CASSLAGGGEQFF
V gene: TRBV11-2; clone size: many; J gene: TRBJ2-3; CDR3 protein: CASSYHTDTQYF
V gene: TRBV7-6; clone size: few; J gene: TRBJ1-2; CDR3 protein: CASSPPGNYGYTF
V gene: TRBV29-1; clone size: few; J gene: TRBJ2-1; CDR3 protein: CSERGQGNEQFF
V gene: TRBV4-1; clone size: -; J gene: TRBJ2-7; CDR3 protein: CASSQPGTYEQYF
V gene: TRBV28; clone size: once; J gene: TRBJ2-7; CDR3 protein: CASSVDRVEQYF
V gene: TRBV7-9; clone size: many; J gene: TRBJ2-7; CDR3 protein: CASSGRDRIYEQYF